At least ten counts were recorded for the clone carrying this T cell receptor beta chain. Time point meaning: newly diagnosed GD, antithyroid drugs for less than 3 months. With RNA extracted from PBMCs as input, the TCR library was made. The length of the CDR3 is 15 residues. Losses at the gene ends were 1 base for V and 5 bases for J; bases not matched to a gene: 3. These data are taken from a study of regulatory T cells in long-lasting Graves disease. The TCR beta library used iRepertoire HTBI primers with Arm-PCR amplification of CDR3. One entry per CDR3 protein, called by TCRdb with MiXCR from the multiplex PCR reads. The sample lists approximately 270,000 distinct CDR3 sequences, 18% seen once, with 13% to 15% in the top ten. These data are also associated with another study on T cells in Graves' hyperthyroidism and ophthalmopathy. This second report adds: The HTBI primer set drove a first-round RT-PCR of the TCR CDR3.

The chain uses TRBV12-3 or TRBV12-4 and TRBJ1-2; 11 nucleotides match TRBD1. Specimen: peripheral blood mononuclear cells (PBMCs), collected at new diagnosis, from a patient treated with antithyroid drugs. This TCR derives from a woman younger than 45 with Graves disease. DNA of the CDR3: TGTGCCAGCAGTTTAGGGACAGGGGGCGATTATGGCTACACCTTC. Translating it yields CASSLGTGGDYGYTF.